This T cell receptor (beta chain) is from a study of blood T cells in healthy people across ages. V lost 5 bases to trimming and J lost 6 bases, with 17 bases between them. Germline-derived CDR1 and CDR2 are SEHNR and FQNEAQ (reference sequence). CDR3 length: 15 residues. Together with a sample-barcoded 5' primer, a J-beta primer mix was included in a second PCR lasting about 6 to 11 cycles. TCRdb processed the 5' RACE reads anew with MiXCR; each CDR3 protein has one entry. The sample records some 760,000 distinct CDR3 sequences, approximately 25% being singletons. This clonotype was seen only a few times. These sequences were also reported in another study, on T cells of mothers and their children.

The sequence was collected from a boy aged 5-17 years in good health. This chain uses TRBV7-9 with TRBJ1-5; D perhaps matches TRBD1 (5 bases). Source material: blood. CDR3 region: CASSLGTLEGQPQHF. In DNA, the CDR3 is TGTGCCAGCAGCCTGGGGACTCTTGAGGGTCAGCCCCAGCATTTT.